The subject of this entry is one TCR beta chain. Its recognized antigen is unknown. Base quality data are lacking; no much larger clone is found one base away. Based on the germline V gene, the CDR1 and CDR2 sequences are SGHTA and FQGTGA. V is reduced by 3 bases and J by 7 bases, leaving a spacing of 16 bases between them. CDR3 length: 15 amino acids, cysteine to phenylalanine. Only CDR3 DNA is held: 45 bases, read in frame from base 1. Patients with melanoma were used as donors. These data are taken from a study of CD4+ T cells in melanoma (dated by TCRdb to the early 2020s). In terms of the full investigation: Neoantigen-specific CD4+ T cells in human melanoma were what the study investigated.

Results and caveats for the whole study, not just this receptor: The report described a correlation between neoantigen-specific CD4+ T cells and the function of CD8+ T cells, macrophages and B cells. Neoantigen-specific CD4+ T cells in melanoma were reported to have a range of differentiation states.

Libraries were built with the immunoSEQ multiplex PCR assay. Entries here come from immuneACCESS through TCRdb and include only in-frame sequences with V and J called. Some clones fail to appear in such tables; in the studies checked, an unresolved V gene covers under half of the shortfall, and the cause of the remainder is unknown. The sample has 15,000 or so clones on record, under 80% of them singletons. The ten biggest clones cover about 16% of the sample. The source of this sequence is a human donor with melanoma. This chain joins TRBV7-3 to TRBJ2-1; the D gene is tentatively TRBD1 or TRBD2, each matching 5 bases. Material: cells from a culture (not recorded whether cultured in vitro). CDR3 reads: CASSFAGTDTNEQFF. The nucleotide sequence reads as follows: TGTGCCAGCAGCTTCGCCGGGACCGACACAAATGAGCAGTTCTTC.